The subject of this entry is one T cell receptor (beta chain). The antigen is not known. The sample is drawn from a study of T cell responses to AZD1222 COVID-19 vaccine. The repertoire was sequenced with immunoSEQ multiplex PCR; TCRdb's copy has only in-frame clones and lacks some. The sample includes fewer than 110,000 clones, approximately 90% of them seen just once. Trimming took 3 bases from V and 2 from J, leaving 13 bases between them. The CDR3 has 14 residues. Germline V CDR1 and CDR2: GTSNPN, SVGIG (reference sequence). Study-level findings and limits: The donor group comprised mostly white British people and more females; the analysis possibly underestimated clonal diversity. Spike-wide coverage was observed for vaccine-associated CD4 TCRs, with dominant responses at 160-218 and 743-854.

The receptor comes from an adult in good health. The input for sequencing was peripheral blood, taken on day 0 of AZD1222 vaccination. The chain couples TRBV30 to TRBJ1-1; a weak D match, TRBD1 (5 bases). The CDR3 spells CAWRSEGLNTEAFF. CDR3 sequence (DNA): TGTGCCTGGAGGTCGGAGGGGCTAAACACTGAAGCTTTCTTT.